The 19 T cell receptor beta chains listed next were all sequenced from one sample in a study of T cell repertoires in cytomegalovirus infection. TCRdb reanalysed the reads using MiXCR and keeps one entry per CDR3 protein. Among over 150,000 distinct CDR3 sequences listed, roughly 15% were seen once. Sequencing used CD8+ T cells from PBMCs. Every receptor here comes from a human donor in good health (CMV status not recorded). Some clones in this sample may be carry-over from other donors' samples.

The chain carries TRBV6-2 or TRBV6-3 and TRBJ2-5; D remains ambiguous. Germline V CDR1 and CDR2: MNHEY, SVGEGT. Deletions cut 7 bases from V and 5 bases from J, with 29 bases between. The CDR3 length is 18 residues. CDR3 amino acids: CASTLEGRSNILEETQYF. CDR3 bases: TGTGCCAGCACCCTCGAAGGCCGGTCCAACATCCTCGAGGAGACCCAGTACTTC.

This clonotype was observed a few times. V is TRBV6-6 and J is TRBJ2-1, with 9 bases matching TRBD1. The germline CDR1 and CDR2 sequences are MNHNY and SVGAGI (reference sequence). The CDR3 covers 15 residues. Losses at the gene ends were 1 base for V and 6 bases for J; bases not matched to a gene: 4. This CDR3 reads CASSYFAGQGNEQFF. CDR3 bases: TGTGCCAGCAGTTACTTCGCGGGACAGGGCAATGAGCAGTTCTTC.

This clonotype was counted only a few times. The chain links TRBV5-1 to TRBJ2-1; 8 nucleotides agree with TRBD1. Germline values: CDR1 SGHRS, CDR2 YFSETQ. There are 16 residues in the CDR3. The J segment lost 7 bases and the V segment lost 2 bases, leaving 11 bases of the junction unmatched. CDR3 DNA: TGCGCCAGCAGCTTTAAGGACAGGGAATGGGTGAATGAGCAGTTCTTC. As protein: CASSFKDREWVNEQFF.

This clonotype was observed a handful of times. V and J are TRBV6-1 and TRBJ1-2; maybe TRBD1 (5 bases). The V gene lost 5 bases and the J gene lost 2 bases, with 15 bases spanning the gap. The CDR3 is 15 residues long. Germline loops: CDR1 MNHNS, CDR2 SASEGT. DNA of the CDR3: TGTGCCAGCAGTTTGGGGCCCTTGGGAAACTATGGCTACACCTTC. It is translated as CASSLGPLGNYGYTF.

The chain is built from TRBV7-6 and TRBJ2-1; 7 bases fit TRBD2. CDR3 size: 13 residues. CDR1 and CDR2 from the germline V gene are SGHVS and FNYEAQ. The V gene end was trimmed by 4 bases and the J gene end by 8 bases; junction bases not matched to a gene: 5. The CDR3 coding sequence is TGTGCCAGCAGCTCGGGACGGGGGGATGAGCAGTTCTTC. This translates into CASSSGRGDEQFF.

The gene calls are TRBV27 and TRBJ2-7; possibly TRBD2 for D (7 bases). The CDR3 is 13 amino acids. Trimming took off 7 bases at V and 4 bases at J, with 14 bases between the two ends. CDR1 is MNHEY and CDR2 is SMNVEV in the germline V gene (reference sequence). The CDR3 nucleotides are TGTGCCAGCAAGGCGGGGGCCCTATACGAGCAGTACTTC. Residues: CASKAGALYEQYF.

The DNA for the CDR3 is TGTGCCAGCAGCCCGGGGGGGCTACCCTCTAACTATGGCTACACCTTC. Amino acids: CASSPGGLPSNYGYTF. The J gene is TRBJ1-2, the V gene TRBV7-9; D may be TRBD1 (6 bases). The CDR3 contains 16 residues. V was shortened by 5 bases and J by 0 bases, with 16 bases between the two germline ends. From germline, CDR1 is SEHNR and CDR2 FQNEAQ (reference sequence).

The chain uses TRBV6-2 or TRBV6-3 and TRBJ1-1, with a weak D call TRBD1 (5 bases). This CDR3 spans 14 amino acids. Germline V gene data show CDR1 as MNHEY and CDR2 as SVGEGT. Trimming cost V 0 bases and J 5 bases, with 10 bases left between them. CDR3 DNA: TGTGCCAGCAGTTACTCTGGCAGGGATACTGAAGCTTTCTTT. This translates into CASSYSGRDTEAFF.

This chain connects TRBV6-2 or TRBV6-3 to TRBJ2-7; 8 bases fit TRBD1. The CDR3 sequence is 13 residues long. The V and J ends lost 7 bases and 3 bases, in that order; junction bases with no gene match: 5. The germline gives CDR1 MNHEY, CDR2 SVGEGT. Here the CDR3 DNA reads TGTGCCAGCACTAGGACAGGGCTCTACGAGCAGTACTTC. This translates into CASTRTGLYEQYF.

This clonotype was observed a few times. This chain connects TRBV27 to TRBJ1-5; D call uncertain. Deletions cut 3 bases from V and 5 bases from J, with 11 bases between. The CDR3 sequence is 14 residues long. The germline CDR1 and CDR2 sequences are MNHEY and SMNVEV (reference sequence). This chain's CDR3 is CASSFTGIDQPQHF. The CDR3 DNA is TGTGCCAGCAGTTTCACGGGGATCGATCAGCCCCAGCATTTT.

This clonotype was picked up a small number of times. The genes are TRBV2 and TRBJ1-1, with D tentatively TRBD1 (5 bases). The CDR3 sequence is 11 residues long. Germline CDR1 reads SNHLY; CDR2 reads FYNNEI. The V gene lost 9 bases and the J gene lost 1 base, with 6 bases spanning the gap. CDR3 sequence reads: CARTGNTEAFF. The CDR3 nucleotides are TGTGCCAGAACAGGGAACACTGAAGCTTTCTTT. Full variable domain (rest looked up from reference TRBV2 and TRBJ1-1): EPEVTQTPSHQVTQMGQEVILRCVPISNHLYFYWYRQILGQKVEFLVSFYNNEISEKSEIFDDQFSVERPDGSNFTLKIRSTKLEDSAMYFCARTGNTEAFFGQGTRLTVV.

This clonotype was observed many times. DNA for the CDR3: TGTGCCAGCAGCCCCCGGGACAGCTCCTACGAGCAGTACTTC. As protein: CASSPRDSSYEQYF. The chain employs TRBV7-2 and TRBJ2-7, with 7 bases aligning to TRBD1. The CDR3 totals 14 residues. V was clipped by 5 bases and J by 0 bases; unmatched bases: 4. Germline CDR1 and CDR2: SGHTA and FQGNSA.

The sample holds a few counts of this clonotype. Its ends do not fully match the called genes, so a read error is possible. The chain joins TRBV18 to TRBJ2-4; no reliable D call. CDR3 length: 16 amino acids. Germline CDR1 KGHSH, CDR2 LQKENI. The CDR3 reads CAGSPERLGAKNIQYF. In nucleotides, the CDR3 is TGTGCCGGCTCACCGGAACGTCTCGGGGCCAAAAACATTCAGTACTTC.

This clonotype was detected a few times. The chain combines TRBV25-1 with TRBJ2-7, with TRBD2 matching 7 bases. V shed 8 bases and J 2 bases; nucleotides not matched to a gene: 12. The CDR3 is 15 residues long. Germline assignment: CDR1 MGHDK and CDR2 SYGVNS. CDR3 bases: TGTGCCAGCGGGGGGGAGAGGGGACGAACCTACGAGCAGTACTTC. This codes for CASGGERGRTYEQYF.

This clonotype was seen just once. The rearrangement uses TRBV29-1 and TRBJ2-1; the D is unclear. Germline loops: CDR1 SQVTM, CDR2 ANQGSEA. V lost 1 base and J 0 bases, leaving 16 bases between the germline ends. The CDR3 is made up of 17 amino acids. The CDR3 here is CSVEGATELSSYNEQFF. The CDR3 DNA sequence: TGCAGCGTTGAAGGGGCGACGGAGCTCAGCTCCTACAATGAGCAGTTCTTC.

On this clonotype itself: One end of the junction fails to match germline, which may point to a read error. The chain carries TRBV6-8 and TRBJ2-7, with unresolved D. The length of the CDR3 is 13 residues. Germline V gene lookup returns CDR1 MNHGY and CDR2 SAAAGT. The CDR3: CDSSYGLYYEQYF. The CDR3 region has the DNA TGTGACAGCAGTTACGGTCTTTACTACGAGCAGTACTTC.

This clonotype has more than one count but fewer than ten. CDR3 in amino acids: CASNTGQRLAGGRGETQYF. CDR3 coding DNA: TGTGCCAGCAACACGGGACAGAGACTAGCGGGGGGGCGTGGAGAGACCCAGTACTTC. The chain employs TRBV28 and TRBJ2-5; the match to TRBD2 covers 14 bases. V lost 7 bases and J lost 4; bases outside the gene matches: 17. CDR3 length: 19 amino acids. Germline CDR1 is MDHEN and CDR2 is SYDVKM.

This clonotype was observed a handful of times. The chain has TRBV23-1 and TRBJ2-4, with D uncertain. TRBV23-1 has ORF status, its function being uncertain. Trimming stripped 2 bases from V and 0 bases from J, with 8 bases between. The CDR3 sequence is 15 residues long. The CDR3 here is CASSQIPIAKNIQYF. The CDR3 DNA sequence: TGCGCCAGCAGTCAAATCCCCATAGCCAAAAACATTCAGTACTTC.

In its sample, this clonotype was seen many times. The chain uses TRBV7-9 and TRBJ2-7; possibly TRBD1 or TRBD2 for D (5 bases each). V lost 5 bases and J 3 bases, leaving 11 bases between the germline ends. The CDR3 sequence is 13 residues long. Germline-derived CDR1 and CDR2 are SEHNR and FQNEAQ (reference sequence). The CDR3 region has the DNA TGTGCCAGCAGCCTTTGGGACGGCTACGAGCAGTACTTC. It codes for CASSLWDGYEQYF.